One and the same sample provided the 19 T cell receptor beta chains below, sequenced in a study of blood T cell repertoires in COVID-19. Clones were sequenced by immunoSEQ multiplex PCR, and TCRdb holds only the in-frame ones, with some missing. This table holds about 220,000 clones, over 75% found once. The specimen sequenced was peripheral blood. Receptors were obtained from a man in his forties or fifties with active or convalescent COVID-19.

The CDR3 here is CAWSVRAGKLFF. In nucleotides, the CDR3 is TGTGCCTGGAGTGTCAGGGCCGGAAAACTGTTTTTT. The genes are TRBV30 and TRBJ1-4, with D perhaps matching TRBD1 (5 bases). V dropped 0 bases and J dropped 10 bases, with 9 bases sitting between them. Germline CDR1 is GTSNPN and CDR2 is SVGIG (reference sequence). This CDR3 has 12 residues. The whole variable domain, filled in from reference TRBV30 and TRBJ1-4, reads SQTIHQWPATLVQPVGSPLSLECTVEGTSNPNLYWYRQAAGRGLQLLFYSVGIGQISSEVPQNLSASRPQDRQFILSSKKLLLSDSGFYLCAWSVRAGKLFFGSGTQLSVL.

The chain links TRBV5-4 to TRBJ1-5; 9 bases match TRBD1. The length of the CDR3 is 14 residues. With V trimmed by 0 bases and J by 5 bases, 0 bases remained unmatched. Looked up from germline, CDR1 is SGHNT and CDR2 is YYREEE (reference sequence). The CDR3 is CASSLGTGDQPQHF. The CDR3 region has the DNA TGTGCCAGCAGCTTGGGGACAGGGGATCAGCCCCAGCATTTT. Drawing the rest from reference TRBV5-4 and TRBJ1-5, the complete variable domain is ETGVTQSPTHLIKTRGQQVTLRCSSQSGHNTVSWYQQALGQGPQFIFQYYREEENGRGNFPPRFSGLQFPNYSSELNVNALELDDSALYLCASSLGTGDQPQHFGDGTRLSIL.

The CDR3 loop reads CASSMEGIPVYGYTF. CDR3 nucleotides: TGTGCCAGTAGTATGGAGGGGATCCCGGTATATGGCTACACCTTC. The rearrangement links TRBV19 to TRBJ1-2, with a tentative D call TRBD1 (5 bases). Trimming removed 3 bases at V and 5 bases at J, with 16 bases between. The germline gives CDR1 LNHDA, CDR2 SQIVND (reference sequence). This CDR3 is built from 15 residues.

This clone has a handful of counts. The chain couples TRBV9 to TRBJ1-1, with D perhaps matching TRBD1 (5 bases). The V gene lost 0 bases and the J gene lost 2 bases, with 14 bases spanning the gap. This CDR3 has 16 residues. In germline, CDR1 is SGDLS, CDR2 YYNGEE. This CDR3 reads CASSVVGRGDNTEAFF. In nucleotides, the CDR3 is TGTGCCAGCAGCGTAGTGGGGAGGGGTGATAACACTGAAGCTTTCTTT.

V gene TRBV6-1 combines with J gene TRBJ2-7; weak D call: TRBD2 (5 bases). The CDR3 is 13 residues long. V gave up 2 bases and J gave up 3 bases, with 8 bases separating them. Germline V gene sequence: CDR1 MNHNS, CDR2 SASEGT. Written as DNA, the CDR3 is TGTGCCAGCAGTGAACCGGGATACTACGAGCAGTACTTC. Translated: CASSEPGYYEQYF.

The chain has TRBV5-1 and TRBJ2-1; a possible D gene is TRBD2 (7 bases). This CDR3 has 14 residues. CDR1 is SGHRS, CDR2 YFSETQ, per germline. The V gene lost 4 bases and the J gene lost 10 bases, with 18 bases spanning the gap. The chain's CDR3 is CASSPGTTQGEQFF. DNA of the CDR3: TGCGCCAGCAGCCCCGGGACTACCCAGGGGGAGCAGTTCTTC.

V and J are TRBV5-1 and TRBJ1-2; 7 bases fit TRBD1. CDR1 SGHRS and CDR2 YFSETQ come from the germline V gene. The trim removed 4 bases at V and 3 bases at J, leaving 15 bases unmatched. This CDR3 region has 17 residues. Here the CDR3 DNA reads TGCGCCAGCAGCCTGACACCCTTGGGACAGCGAGACTATGGCTACACCTTC. Its translation is CASSLTPLGQRDYGYTF.

This rearrangement joins TRBV28 to TRBJ2-5; D might be TRBD2 (5 bases). CDR3 length: 15 amino acids. Trimming cost V 5 bases and J 7 bases, with 20 bases left between them. Germline CDR1 reads MDHEN; CDR2 reads SYDVKM. The DNA of the CDR3 is TGTGCCAGCAGTCCGCCGCGGACTTGGGAAGGGACCCAGTACTTC. This codes for CASSPPRTWEGTQYF.

Comment on this clone: The junction differs from germline at one of its ends, possibly a read error. Other DNA sequences in the sample encode the same CDR3. The CDR3 protein is CASSVGGPTEVWNEQFF. Here the CDR3 DNA reads TGTGCCAGCAGTGTAGGAGGCCCCACGGAGGTTTGGAATGAGCAGTTCTTC. V and J are TRBV9 and TRBJ2-1, with a tentative D call TRBD2 (5 bases). The CDR3 has 17 residues. CDR1 is SGDLS, CDR2 YYNGEE, per germline.

The V and J genes are TRBV3-1 (or the pseudogene TRBV3-2) and TRBJ2-5; the match to TRBD2 covers 11 bases. Per the germline V gene, CDR1 is LGHDT and CDR2 is YNNKEL (reference sequence). The CDR3 length is 17 residues. V lost 4 bases, J lost 5 bases, and 12 bases stayed unmatched. The CDR3 reads CASSPRASGRYRETQYF. The CDR3 bases are TGTGCCAGCAGCCCAAGGGCTAGCGGGAGGTATCGGGAGACCCAGTACTTC.

This clone was picked up a small number of times. The genes are TRBV7-3 and TRBJ1-2; 8 bases match TRBD1. J gave up 4 bases and V 5 bases, and 12 bases lay outside the gene matches. Germline V gene data show CDR1 as SGHTA and CDR2 as FQGTGA. This CDR3 spans 16 amino acids. The CDR3 reads CASSPEGQAVGYGYTF. The CDR3 DNA sequence: TGTGCCAGCAGCCCAGAGGGACAGGCCGTGGGCTATGGCTACACCTTC.

The chain combines TRBV5-1 with TRBJ1-2, with 8 nucleotides matching TRBD1. The length of the CDR3 is 15 residues. Germline lookup yields CDR1 SGHRS and CDR2 YFSETQ. The junction had 8 bases not matched to a gene; V was cut back by 0 bases and J by 7 bases. Written as DNA, the CDR3 is TGCGCCAGCAGCTTGGTCGCCAGGGGGCTCGGTGGCTACACCTTC. Amino acids: CASSLVARGLGGYTF.

This clone was picked up one time. The chain carries TRBV19 and TRBJ1-2, with 8 nucleotides matching TRBD1. The ends lost 4 bases at V and 3 bases at J; junction bases unmatched: 7. The germline gives CDR1 LNHDA, CDR2 SQIVND (reference sequence). CDR3 length: 15 residues. The CDR3 region is CASSTRQGRHYGYTF. DNA for the CDR3: TGTGCCAGTAGTACAAGACAGGGGAGGCACTATGGCTACACCTTC.

This chain joins TRBV5-5 and TRBJ1-1; 8 bases line up with TRBD1. This CDR3 is 14 amino acids long. CDR1 and CDR2 from the germline V gene are SGHKS and YYEKEE (reference sequence). V lost 0 bases, J lost 5 bases, and 3 bases stayed unmatched. DNA of the CDR3: TGTGCCAGCAGCTTGGAGGACAGGGAAACTGAAGCTTTCTTT. Its translation is CASSLEDRETEAFF.

V usage is TRBV27 and J usage is TRBJ1-1, with a possible D match to TRBD1 (6 bases). Trimming removed 2 bases from V and 8 bases from J, with 9 bases in between. This CDR3 region has 12 residues. Germline assignment: CDR1 MNHEY and CDR2 SMNVEV (reference sequence). The CDR3 sequence: CASSLGGREAFF. CDR3 in DNA: TGTGCCAGCAGTTTAGGGGGCCGGGAAGCTTTCTTT.

The V gene is TRBV5-1, the J gene TRBJ1-1, with 8 nucleotides matching TRBD1. The CDR3 covers 16 residues. With 0 bases clipped from V and 4 bases from J, the junction kept 8 bases outside the gene matches. In germline, CDR1 is SGHRS, CDR2 YFSETQ. The CDR3 reads CASSLVPTDRATEAFF. DNA for the CDR3: TGCGCCAGCAGCTTGGTCCCGACGGACAGGGCCACTGAAGCTTTCTTT.

The V and J genes are TRBV3-1 (or the pseudogene TRBV3-2) and TRBJ2-4, with D possibly matching TRBD1 (5 bases). CDR3 size: 15 residues. Germline V gene sequence: CDR1 LGHDT, CDR2 YNNKEL (reference sequence). Trimming took off 1 base at V and 8 bases at J, with 15 bases between the two ends. CDR3 region: CASSQGDSTWDIQYF. DNA for the CDR3: TGTGCCAGCAGCCAAGGAGACAGTACTTGGGACATTCAGTACTTC.

The chain recombines TRBV28 with TRBJ1-2; D may be TRBD1 (6 bases). The CDR3 totals 14 residues. The V gene's germline CDR1 is MDHEN and CDR2 SYDVKM. V was shortened by 3 bases and J by 3 bases, with 11 bases between the two germline ends. The CDR3 protein is CASSFSGGHYGYTF. The CDR3 DNA reads as TGTGCCAGCAGTTTTAGCGGGGGGCACTATGGCTACACCTTC.

This sequence joins TRBV18 and TRBJ1-1, with D perhaps matching TRBD1 (5 bases). The CDR3 covers 15 residues. Germline V gene sequence: CDR1 KGHSH, CDR2 LQKENI. The germline V and J ends were trimmed by 1 base and 4 bases, with 13 bases remaining between them. CDR3 DNA: TGTGCCAGCTCACCACTGTCAGTCGGGGGCACTGAAGCTTTCTTT. Translation gives CASSPLSVGGTEAFF.